A selection of T cell receptor beta chains follows, all from one sample in a study of blood T cell repertoires in COVID-19. TCRdb's copy holds only in-frame clones and misses some; the assay was immunoSEQ multiplex PCR. The table includes roughly 250,000 clones, approximately 86% detected once. The sample taken for sequencing was PBMCs or T cells enriched from blood (not recorded which). Receptors originate from a woman in her thirties with acute COVID-19. Each CDR3 is given with its conserved first and last residue. The order of the fields is V gene, clone size, D gene, J gene, CDR3 protein, CDR3 DNA. D genes are given only for firm matches. Some rows mark clone size as missing; the rest say once, few, many or name a class of expanded clone.

V: TRBV5-6; size: .; D: .; J: TRBJ1-6; CDR3: CASSLTGSRNSPLHF; DNA: TGTGCCAGCAGCTTGACGGGAAGTCGGAATTCACCCCTCCACTTT
V: TRBV2; size: .; D: .; J: TRBJ2-7; CDR3: CASSGRLTVYEQYF; DNA: TGTGCCAGCAGTGGAAGGTTGACAGTTTACGAGCAGTACTTC
V: TRBV6-1; size: once; D: .; J: TRBJ2-6; CDR3: CASSEPGRPGANVLTF; DNA: TGTGCCAGCAGTGAGCCAGGAAGGCCTGGGGCCAACGTCCTGACTTTC
V: TRBV27; size: .; D: TRBD1; J: TRBJ1-4; CDR3: CASSLGTGPHRLEKLFF; DNA: TGTGCCAGCAGTTTAGGGACAGGACCGCACCGACTTGAAAAACTGTTTTTT
V: TRBV6-2/TRBV6-3; size: .; D: TRBD1; J: TRBJ1-5; CDR3: CASSRQGNQPQHF; DNA: TGTGCCAGCAGCAGACAGGGCAATCAGCCCCAGCATTTC
V: TRBV15; size: .; D: .; J: TRBJ2-2; CDR3: CATSRDLAGNGELFF; DNA: TGTGCCACCAGCAGAGATCTTGCGGGGAACGGGGAGCTGTTTTTT
V: TRBV18; size: .; D: TRBD1; J: TRBJ2-7; CDR3: CASSPQILRDRGPYEQYF; DNA: TGTGCCAGCTCACCTCAAATTCTCCGGGACAGGGGTCCCTACGAGCAGTACTTC
V: TRBV2; size: .; D: TRBD1; J: TRBJ1-5; CDR3: CASEQDRGHNQPQHF; DNA: TGTGCCAGTGAACAGGACAGGGGCCACAATCAGCCCCAGCATTTT
V: TRBV7-9; size: .; D: TRBD1; J: TRBJ1-6; CDR3: CASSTQTGVVNSPLHF; DNA: TGTGCCAGCAGCACACAGACAGGGGTGGTTAATTCACCCCTCCACTTT
V: TRBV5-1; size: .; D: .; J: TRBJ2-1; CDR3: CASSLTRNEQFF; DNA: TGCGCCAGCAGCTTAACTCGGAATGAGCAGTTCTTC
V: TRBV7-8; size: once; D: TRBD1; J: TRBJ2-2; CDR3: CASSLDVARGTGELFF; DNA: TGTGCCAGCAGCTTAGATGTAGCCAGGGGGACCGGGGAGCTGTTTTTT
V: TRBV18; size: .; D: TRBD2; J: TRBJ2-7; CDR3: CASSPDAGTRREQYF; DNA: TGTGCCAGCTCACCGGACGCCGGGACTAGGCGCGAGCAGTACTTC
V: TRBV5-1; size: .; D: TRBD2; J: TRBJ2-5; CDR3: CASSRTGLEVYGEETQYF; DNA: TGCGCCAGCAGCCGTACGGGACTAGAGGTGTACGGAGAAGAGACCCAGTACTTC
V: TRBV3-1/TRBV3-2; size: once; D: .; J: TRBJ2-5; CDR3: CASSPFVAQETQYF; DNA: TGTGCCAGCAGCCCCTTTGTTGCGCAAGAGACCCAGTACTTC
V: TRBV6-5; size: .; D: .; J: TRBJ1-5; CDR3: CASSYSRNSNQPQHF; DNA: TGTGCCAGCAGTTACTCGCGCAATAGCAATCAGCCCCAGCATTTT
V: TRBV2; size: .; D: TRBD1; J: TRBJ1-3; CDR3: CASSGTGGDTIYF; DNA: TGTGCCAGCAGCGGGACAGGGGGGGACACCATATATTTT
V: TRBV7-9; size: .; D: .; J: TRBJ1-6; CDR3: CASSRGPSYNSPLHF; DNA: TGTGCCAGCAGCCGAGGCCCCTCCTATAATTCACCCCTCCACTTT
V: TRBV11-1; size: once; D: TRBD2; J: TRBJ2-3; CDR3: CASSPRLPGGTDTQYF; DNA: TGTGCCAGCAGCCCCCGCCTTCCGGGGGGGACAGATACGCAGTATTTT
V: TRBV5-5; size: .; D: TRBD2; J: TRBJ2-7; CDR3: CASSPLAGLSPEQYF; DNA: TGTGCCAGCAGCCCGTTAGCGGGACTGTCCCCCGAGCAGTACTTC
V: TRBV28; size: few; D: .; J: TRBJ1-4; CDR3: CASSLAGGEEKLFF; DNA: TGTGCCAGCAGCCTAGCCGGGGGAGAGGAAAAACTGTTTTTT
V: TRBV3-1/TRBV3-2; size: .; D: .; J: TRBJ2-5; CDR3: CASSREQWGPETQYF; DNA: TGTGCCAGCAGCAGAGAGCAGTGGGGCCCTGAGACCCAGTACTTC
V: TRBV2; size: .; D: .; J: TRBJ1-1; CDR3: CASSSDMNTEAFF; DNA: TGTGCCAGCAGTTCAGACATGAACACTGAAGCTTTCTTT
V: TRBV4-1; size: .; D: .; J: TRBJ1-6; CDR3: CASSLNWGGGYNSPLHF; DNA: TGCGCCAGCAGCTTAAACTGGGGGGGTGGTTATAATTCACCCCTCCACTTT
V: TRBV3-1/TRBV3-2; size: .; D: .; J: TRBJ1-3; CDR3: CASSHTTGVRGNTIYF; DNA: TGTGCCAGCAGCCACACGACAGGAGTAAGGGGAAACACCATATATTTT
V: TRBV18; size: .; D: TRBD1; J: TRBJ1-2; CDR3: CASSRRQGRGYGYTF; DNA: TGTGCCAGCTCACGACGACAGGGAAGGGGCTATGGCTACACCTTC
V: TRBV5-1; size: .; D: .; J: TRBJ2-2; CDR3: CASSFFAGNTGELFF; DNA: TGCGCCAGCAGCTTTTTTGCCGGGAATACCGGGGAGCTGTTTTTT
V: TRBV28; size: .; D: TRBD2; J: TRBJ2-3; CDR3: CASSLGSGGAGADTQYF; DNA: TGTGCCAGCAGTTTAGGTAGCGGGGGGGCCGGCGCAGATACGCAGTATTTT
V: TRBV7-2; size: few; D: .; J: TRBJ1-1; CDR3: CASSWGGRNTEAFF; DNA: TGTGCCAGCAGCTGGGGGGGCCGAAACACTGAAGCTTTCTTT
V: TRBV6-4; size: .; D: TRBD1; J: TRBJ1-5; CDR3: CASSEFNETGGDQPQHF; DNA: TGTGCCAGCAGTGAGTTCAACGAGACAGGGGGCGATCAGCCCCAGCATTTT
V: TRBV7-8; size: .; D: .; J: TRBJ1-5; CDR3: CASSLAIDNQPQHF; DNA: TGTGCCAGCAGCTTAGCTATAGACAATCAGCCCCAGCATTTT
V: TRBV3-1/TRBV3-2; size: .; D: TRBD1; J: TRBJ1-6; CDR3: CASSQFATGERSPLHF; DNA: TGTGCCAGCAGCCAATTCGCGACAGGGGAGAGATCACCCCTCCACTTT
V: TRBV4-1; size: .; D: TRBD2; J: TRBJ2-7; CDR3: CASSQDTRLAPRWEQYF; DNA: TGCGCCAGCAGCCAAGATACTAGACTAGCTCCCCGCTGGGAGCAGTACTTC
V: TRBV7-9; size: few; D: .; J: TRBJ1-4; CDR3: CASSLQDSPTNEKLFF; DNA: TGTGCCAGCAGCTTACAGGACAGCCCAACTAATGAAAAACTGTTTTTT
V: TRBV10-3; size: .; D: TRBD1; J: TRBJ2-1; CDR3: CATAQGNNEQFF; DNA: TGTGCCACGGCACAGGGGAACAATGAGCAGTTCTTC
V: TRBV7-9; size: .; D: .; J: TRBJ2-2; CDR3: CASSRDSFGGELFF; DNA: TGTGCCAGCAGCCGCGACTCCTTCGGCGGGGAGCTGTTTTTT
V: TRBV28; size: few; D: .; J: TRBJ1-2; CDR3: CASTNYYGYTF; DNA: TGTGCCAGCACCAACTACTATGGCTACACCTTC
V: TRBV28; size: once; D: .; J: TRBJ1-6; CDR3: CASSSNTQSHLNSPLHF; DNA: TGTGCCAGCAGTTCTAATACCCAATCTCACTTAAATTCACCCCTCCACTTT
V: TRBV25-1; size: .; D: .; J: TRBJ2-6; CDR3: CASSELGGAGANVLTF; DNA: TGTGCCAGCAGTGAATTAGGGGGTGCTGGGGCCAACGTCCTGACTTTC
V: TRBV5-1; size: .; D: TRBD2; J: TRBJ2-5; CDR3: CASSLGSGGQETQYF; DNA: TGCGCCAGCAGCTTGGGAAGCGGGGGCCAAGAGACCCAGTACTTC
V: TRBV4-2; size: .; D: .; J: TRBJ1-2; CDR3: CASSQDRANYGYTF; DNA: TGTGCCAGCAGCCAAGATAGAGCCAACTATGGCTACACCTTC
V: TRBV27; size: .; D: .; J: TRBJ2-7; CDR3: CASRATPGHMSSYEQYF; DNA: TGTGCCAGCAGAGCAACCCCCGGACACATGAGCTCCTACGAGCAGTACTTC
V: TRBV4-1; size: .; D: TRBD2; J: TRBJ2-1; CDR3: CASSHAAIAGTRREQFF; DNA: TGCGCCAGCAGCCATGCCGCGATAGCGGGGACCCGCCGGGAGCAGTTCTTC
V: TRBV13; size: .; D: TRBD1; J: TRBJ2-7; CDR3: CASSMLDRSSYEQYF; DNA: TGTGCCAGCAGCATGCTGGACAGGAGCTCCTACGAGCAGTACTTC
V: TRBV28; size: .; D: TRBD1; J: TRBJ1-1; CDR3: CASSPDRGENTEAFF; DNA: TGTGCCAGCAGTCCCGACAGGGGAGAGAACACTGAAGCTTTCTTT
V: TRBV12-1; size: .; D: .; J: TRBJ2-1; CDR3: CASSHLGRALKNEQFF; DNA: TGTGCCAGCAGTCACCTCGGGAGGGCCCTCAAAAATGAGCAGTTCTTC
V: TRBV18; size: few; D: .; J: TRBJ1-6; CDR3: CASRGDISPLHF; DNA: TGTGCCAGCCGGGGGGACATTTCACCCCTCCACTTT
V: TRBV28; size: few; D: TRBD1; J: TRBJ1-1; CDR3: CASSTGGTEAFF; DNA: TGTGCCAGCAGTACAGGGGGCACTGAAGCTTTCTTT
V: TRBV20-1; size: .; D: .; J: TRBJ2-7; CDR3: CSASSRGYEQYF; DNA: TGCAGTGCTAGTTCAAGAGGCTACGAGCAGTACTTC